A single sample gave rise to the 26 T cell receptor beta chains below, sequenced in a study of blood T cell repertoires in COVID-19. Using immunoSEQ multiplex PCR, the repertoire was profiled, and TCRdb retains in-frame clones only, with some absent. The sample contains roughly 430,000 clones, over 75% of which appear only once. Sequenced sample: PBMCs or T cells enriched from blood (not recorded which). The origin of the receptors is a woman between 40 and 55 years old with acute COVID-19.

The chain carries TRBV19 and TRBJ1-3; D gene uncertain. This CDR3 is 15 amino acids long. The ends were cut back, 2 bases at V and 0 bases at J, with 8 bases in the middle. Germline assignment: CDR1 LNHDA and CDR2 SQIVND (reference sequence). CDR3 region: CASSIPLSSGNTIYF. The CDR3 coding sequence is TGTGCCAGTAGTATACCTCTTAGCTCTGGAAACACCATATATTTT.

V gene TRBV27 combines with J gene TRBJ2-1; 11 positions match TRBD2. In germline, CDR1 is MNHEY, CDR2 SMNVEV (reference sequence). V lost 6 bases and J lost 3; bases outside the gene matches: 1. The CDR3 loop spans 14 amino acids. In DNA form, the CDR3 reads TGTGCCAGCAGAACTAGCGGGGGCTACAATGAGCAGTTCTTC. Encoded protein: CASRTSGGYNEQFF.

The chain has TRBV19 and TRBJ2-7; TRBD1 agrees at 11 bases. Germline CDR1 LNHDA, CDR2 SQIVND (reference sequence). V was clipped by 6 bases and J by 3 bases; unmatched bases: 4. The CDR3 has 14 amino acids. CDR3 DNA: TGTGCCAGTAGCCAAGGGACAGGGGGCTACGAGCAGTACTTC. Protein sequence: CASSQGTGGYEQYF. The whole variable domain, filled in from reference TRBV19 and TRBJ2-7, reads DGGITQSPKYLFRKEGQNVTLSCEQNLNHDAMYWYRQDPGQGLRLIYYSQIVNDFQKGDIAEGYSVSREKKESFPLTVTSAQKNPTAFYLCASSQGTGGYEQYFGPGTRLTVT.

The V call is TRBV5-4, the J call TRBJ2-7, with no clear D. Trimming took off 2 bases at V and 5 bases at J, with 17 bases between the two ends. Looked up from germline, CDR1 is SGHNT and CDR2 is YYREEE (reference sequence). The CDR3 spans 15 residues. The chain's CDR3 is CASSLSMSQSDEQYF. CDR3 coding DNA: TGTGCCAGCAGCTTAAGTATGTCCCAGAGCGACGAGCAGTACTTC.

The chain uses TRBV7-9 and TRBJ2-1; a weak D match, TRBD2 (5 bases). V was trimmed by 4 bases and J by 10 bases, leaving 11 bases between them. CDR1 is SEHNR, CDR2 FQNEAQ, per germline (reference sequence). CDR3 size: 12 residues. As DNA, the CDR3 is TGTGCCAGCAGCTCGGGAAGGCCCGAGCAGTTCTTC. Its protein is CASSSGRPEQFF.

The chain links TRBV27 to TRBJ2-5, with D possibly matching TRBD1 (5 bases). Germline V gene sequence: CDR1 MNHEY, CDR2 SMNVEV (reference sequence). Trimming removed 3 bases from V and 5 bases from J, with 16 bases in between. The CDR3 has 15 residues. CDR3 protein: CASSFGSKGRETQYF. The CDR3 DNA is TGTGCCAGCAGTTTCGGGTCCAAGGGGCGGGAGACCCAGTACTTC.

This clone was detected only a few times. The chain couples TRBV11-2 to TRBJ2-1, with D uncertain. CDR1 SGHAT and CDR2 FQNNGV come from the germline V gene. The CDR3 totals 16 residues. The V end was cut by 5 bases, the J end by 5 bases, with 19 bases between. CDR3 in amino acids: CASSQELSSHNNEQFF. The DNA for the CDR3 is TGTGCCAGCAGCCAGGAATTATCGAGTCACAACAATGAGCAGTTCTTC.

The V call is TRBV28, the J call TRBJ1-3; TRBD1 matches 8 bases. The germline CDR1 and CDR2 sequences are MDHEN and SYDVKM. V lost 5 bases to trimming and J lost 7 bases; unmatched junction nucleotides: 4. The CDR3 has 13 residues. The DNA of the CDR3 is TGTGCCAGCAGTAATCGACAGGGGAACACCATATATTTT. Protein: CASSNRQGNTIYF.

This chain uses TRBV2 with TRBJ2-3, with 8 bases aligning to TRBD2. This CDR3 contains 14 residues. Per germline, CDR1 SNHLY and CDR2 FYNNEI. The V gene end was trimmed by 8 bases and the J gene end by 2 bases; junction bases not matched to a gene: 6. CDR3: CASAGTRSTDTQYF. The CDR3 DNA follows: TGTGCCAGCGCCGGGACTAGATCCACAGATACGCAGTATTTT.

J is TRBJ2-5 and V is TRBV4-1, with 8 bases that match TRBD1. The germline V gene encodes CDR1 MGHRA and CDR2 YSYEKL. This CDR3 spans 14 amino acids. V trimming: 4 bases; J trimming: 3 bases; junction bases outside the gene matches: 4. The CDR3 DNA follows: TGCGCCAGCAGCCGATCGACAGGGGAAGAGACCCAGTACTTC. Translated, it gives CASSRSTGEETQYF.

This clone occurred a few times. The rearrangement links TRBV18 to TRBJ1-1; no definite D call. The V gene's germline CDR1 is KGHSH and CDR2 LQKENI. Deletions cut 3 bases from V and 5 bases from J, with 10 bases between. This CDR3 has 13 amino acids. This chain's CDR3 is CASSPPDTTEAFF. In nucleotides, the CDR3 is TGTGCCAGCTCACCTCCAGACACGACTGAAGCTTTCTTT.

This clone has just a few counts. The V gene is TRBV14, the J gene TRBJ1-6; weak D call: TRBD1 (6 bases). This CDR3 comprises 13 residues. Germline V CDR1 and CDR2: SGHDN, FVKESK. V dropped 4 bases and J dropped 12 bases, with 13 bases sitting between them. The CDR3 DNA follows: TGTGCCAGCAGCCTAAAACAGGGAGTACCCCTCCACTTT. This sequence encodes CASSLKQGVPLHF.

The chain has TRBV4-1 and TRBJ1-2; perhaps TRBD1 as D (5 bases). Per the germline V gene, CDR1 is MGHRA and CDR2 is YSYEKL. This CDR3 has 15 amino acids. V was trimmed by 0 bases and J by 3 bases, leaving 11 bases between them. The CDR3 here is CASSQDPTADYGYTF. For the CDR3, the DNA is TGCGCCAGCAGCCAAGATCCGACAGCCGACTATGGCTACACCTTC.

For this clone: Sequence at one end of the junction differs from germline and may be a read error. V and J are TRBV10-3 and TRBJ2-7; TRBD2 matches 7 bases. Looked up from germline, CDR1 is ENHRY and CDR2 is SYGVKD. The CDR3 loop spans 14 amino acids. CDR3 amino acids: CATRRGDASDEQYF. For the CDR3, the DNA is TGTGCCACCCGACGGGGGGACGCCTCCGACGAGCAGTACTTC.

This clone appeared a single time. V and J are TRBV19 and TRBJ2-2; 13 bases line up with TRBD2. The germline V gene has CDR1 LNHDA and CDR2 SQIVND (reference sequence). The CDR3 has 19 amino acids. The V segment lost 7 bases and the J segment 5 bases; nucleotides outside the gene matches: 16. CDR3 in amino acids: CASTRPELAGGPKTGELFF. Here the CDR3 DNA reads TGTGCCAGTACTCGCCCCGAACTAGCGGGGGGGCCAAAAACCGGGGAGCTGTTTTTT.

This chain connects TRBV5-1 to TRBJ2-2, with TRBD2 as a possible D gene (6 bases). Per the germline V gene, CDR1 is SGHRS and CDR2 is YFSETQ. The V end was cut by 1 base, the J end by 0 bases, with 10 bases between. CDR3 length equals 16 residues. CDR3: CASSLLSGANTGELFF. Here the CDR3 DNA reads TGCGCCAGCAGCTTGTTGTCGGGGGCGAACACCGGGGAGCTGTTTTTT.

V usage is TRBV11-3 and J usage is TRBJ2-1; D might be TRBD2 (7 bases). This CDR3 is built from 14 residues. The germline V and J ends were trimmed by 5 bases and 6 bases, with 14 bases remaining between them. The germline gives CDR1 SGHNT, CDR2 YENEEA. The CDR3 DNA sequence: TGTGCCAGCAGCCCCTTCCGGGGGGCCAATGAGCAGTTCTTC. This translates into CASSPFRGANEQFF.

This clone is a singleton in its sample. The CDR3 DNA reads as TGCAGTGCTAGTGTCGGGGGTGGAAGCGACGAGCAGTACTTC. As protein: CSASVGGGSDEQYF. The chain combines TRBV20-1 with TRBJ2-7; TRBD2 is a possible D gene (6 bases). CDR3 length: 14 residues. V lost 3 bases to trimming and J lost 5 bases, with 17 bases between them. The germline V gene encodes CDR1 DFQATT and CDR2 SNEGSKA (reference sequence).

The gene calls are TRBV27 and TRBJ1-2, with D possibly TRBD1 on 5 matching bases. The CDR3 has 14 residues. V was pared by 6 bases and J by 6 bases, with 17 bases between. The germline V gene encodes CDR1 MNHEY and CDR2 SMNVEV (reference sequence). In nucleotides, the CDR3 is TGTGCCAGCAGGGATCAGGGTTTCAATAATGGCTACACCTTC. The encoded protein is CASRDQGFNNGYTF.

The CDR3 region has the DNA TGTGCCTGGAGTGTACGGGGGAGCGCTGAAGCTTTCTTT. This sequence encodes CAWSVRGSAEAFF. This sequence joins TRBV30 and TRBJ1-1; D might be TRBD1 (5 bases). This CDR3 is 13 amino acids long. Germline CDR1 GTSNPN, CDR2 SVGIG (reference sequence). V was shortened by 0 bases and J by 6 bases, with 11 bases between the two germline ends.

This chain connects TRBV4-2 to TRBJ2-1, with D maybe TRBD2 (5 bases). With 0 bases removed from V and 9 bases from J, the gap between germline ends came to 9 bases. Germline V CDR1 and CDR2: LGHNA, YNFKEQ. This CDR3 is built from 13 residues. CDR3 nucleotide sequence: TGTGCCAGCAGCCAAGAGAGTACTAGTGAGCAGTTCTTC. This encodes CASSQESTSEQFF.

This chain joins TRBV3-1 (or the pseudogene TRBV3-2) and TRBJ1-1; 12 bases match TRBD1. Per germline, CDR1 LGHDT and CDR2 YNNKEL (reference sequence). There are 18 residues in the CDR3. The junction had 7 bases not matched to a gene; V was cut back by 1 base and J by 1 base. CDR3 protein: CASSQVGDRGRGNTEAFF. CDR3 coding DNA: TGTGCCAGCAGCCAAGTAGGGGACAGGGGGCGGGGGAACACTGAAGCTTTCTTT.

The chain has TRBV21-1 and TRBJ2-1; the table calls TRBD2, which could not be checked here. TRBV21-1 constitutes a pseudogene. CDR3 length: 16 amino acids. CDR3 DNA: TGTGCCAGCAGCACGAAAGCGGAGAGCTCCTACAATGAGCAGTTCTTC. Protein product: CASSTKAESSYNEQFF.

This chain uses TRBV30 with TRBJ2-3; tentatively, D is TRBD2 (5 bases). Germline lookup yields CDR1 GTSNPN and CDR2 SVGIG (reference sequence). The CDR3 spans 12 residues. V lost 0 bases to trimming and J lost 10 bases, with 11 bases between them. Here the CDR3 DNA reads TGTGCCTGGAGTGTACGAGGGTTTTCGCAGTATTTT. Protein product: CAWSVRGFSQYF.

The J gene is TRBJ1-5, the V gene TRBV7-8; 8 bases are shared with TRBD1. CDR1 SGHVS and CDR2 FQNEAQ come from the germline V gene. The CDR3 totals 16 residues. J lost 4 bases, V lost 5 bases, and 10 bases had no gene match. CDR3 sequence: CASSPGQGVGNQPQHF. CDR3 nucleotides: TGTGCCAGCAGCCCAGGACAGGGTGTAGGTAATCAGCCCCAGCATTTT.

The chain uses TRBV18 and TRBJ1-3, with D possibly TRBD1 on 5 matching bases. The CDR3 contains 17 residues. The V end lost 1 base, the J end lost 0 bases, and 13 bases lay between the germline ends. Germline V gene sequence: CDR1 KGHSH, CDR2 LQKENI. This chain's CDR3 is CASSPLTVESSGNTIYF. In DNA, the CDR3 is TGTGCCAGCTCACCACTGACAGTTGAGAGCTCTGGAAACACCATATATTTT. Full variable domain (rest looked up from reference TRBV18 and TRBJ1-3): NAGVMQNPRHLVRRRGQEARLRCSPMKGHSHVYWYRQLPEEGLKFMVYLQKENIIDESGMPKERFSAEFPKEGPSILRIQQVVRGDSAAYFCASSPLTVESSGNTIYFGEGSWLTVV.